This T cell receptor beta chain was profiled in a study of blood T cells in healthy people across ages. This clonotype was found a few times. Using a J-beta primer mix together with a sample-barcoded 5' primer, a second PCR was run for roughly 6 to 11 cycles. TCRdb itself ran the 5' RACE reads through MiXCR, one entry per CDR3 protein. This table has 450,000 to 650,000 distinct CDR3 sequences, about 25% appearing once. The same sample was also used in a study of T cells of mothers and their children.

This sequence was found in a boy aged 5-17 years in good health. The sample taken for sequencing was blood.

CDR3 sequence: CASSQLTGGAKEQYF. CDR3 in DNA: TGCGCCAGCAGCCAATTGACAGGGGGAGCGAAAGAGCAGTACTTC. This rearrangement joins TRBV4-1 to TRBJ2-7; TRBD1 matches 9 bases. Losses at the gene ends were 2 bases for V and 7 bases for J; bases not matched to a gene: 9. Germline V gene sequence: CDR1 MGHRA, CDR2 YSYEKL. This CDR3 region has 15 residues.